Reported below is one T cell receptor (beta chain). Antigen unknown. This sample is part of a study of OX40 agonist ivuxolimab in advanced cancers. On the study more broadly: Hepatocellular carcinoma, melanoma, renal cell or head and neck cancer occurred in dose-escalation patients. Earlier anti-PD-1, anti-PD-L1 or anti-CTLA-4 therapy was permitted; about 39% had received some. Study conclusions and caveats: Both blood CD4+ and CD8+ T cells showed clonal growth by week 6 at 0.1 to 3.0 mg/kg.

In germline, CDR1 is MNHEY, CDR2 SVGAGI. The CDR3 covers 15 residues. The V end was cut by 7 bases, the J end by 0 bases, with 15 bases between. The repertoire was sequenced with immunoSEQ multiplex PCR; TCRdb's copy has only in-frame clones and lacks some. The table shows around 60,000 clones, with about 81% occurring only once. The starting material was CD4+ or CD8+ T cells sorted from blood, obtained in a trial of the OX40 agonist ivuxolimab. This sequence joins TRBV6-5 and TRBJ1-1; D is perhaps TRBD1 (5 bases). The sequence was collected from an adult with an advanced solid tumor such as melanoma, head and neck, liver or kidney cancer. The CDR3 nucleotides are TGTGCCAGCACAAACCCTCGGGGGTTGAACACTGAAGCTTTCTTT. It encodes CASTNPRGLNTEAFF.